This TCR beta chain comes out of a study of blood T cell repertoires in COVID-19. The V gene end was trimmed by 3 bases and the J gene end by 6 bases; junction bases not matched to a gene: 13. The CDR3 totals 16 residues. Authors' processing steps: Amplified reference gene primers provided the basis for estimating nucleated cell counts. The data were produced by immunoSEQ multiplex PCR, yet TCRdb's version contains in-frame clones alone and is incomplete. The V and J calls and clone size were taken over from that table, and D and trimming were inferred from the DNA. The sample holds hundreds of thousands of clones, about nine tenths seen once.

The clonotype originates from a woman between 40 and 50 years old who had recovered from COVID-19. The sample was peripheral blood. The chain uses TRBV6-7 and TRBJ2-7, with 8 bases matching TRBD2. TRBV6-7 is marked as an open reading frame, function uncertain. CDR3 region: CASSYKGRRGATEQYF. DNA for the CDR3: TGTGCCAGCAGTTATAAAGGGAGGCGGGGGGCTACCGAGCAGTACTTC.